This T cell receptor (beta chain) was found in a study of blood T cell repertoires in COVID-19. Background on the study: Donors in the United States, Italy and Spain gave samples during acute or convalescent COVID-19. PBMCs, B-cell-depleted T cells, or T cells provided the cDNA or gDNA that made up the material.

In Seattle, patients joined the study during active infection and were tracked longitudinally. Germline-derived CDR1 and CDR2 are MNHEY and SVGEGT. With 2 bases removed from V and 7 bases from J, the gap between germline ends came to 22 bases. This CDR3 contains 17 residues. Study processing details: Cell counts per sample came from amplifying reference gene primers. TCRdb's copy holds only in-frame clones and misses some; the assay was immunoSEQ multiplex PCR. The DNA was the basis for D and trimming; V, J and clone size are from that table. This sample carries over 150,000 clones, 70% to 90% of them seen once, and the ten largest clones take 15% to 20%.

The sample was peripheral blood. V and J are TRBV6-2 or TRBV6-3 and TRBJ2-3; perhaps TRBD2 as D (5 bases). The receptor's source is a man over 45 with COVID-19, enrolled during active disease. CDR3: CASSYILRGKRFYTQYF. DNA of the CDR3: TGTGCCAGCAGTTACATTCTCCGGGGAAAGCGTTTTTATACGCAGTATTTT.